This T cell receptor (beta chain) was found in a study of blood T cells in healthy people across ages. A note on this clonotype: Its antigen is unknown.

Study-wide points: The long-lived group displayed more naive CD4+ cells, plus higher diversity, than the aged donors did. A roughly linear fall in TCR beta diversity per million T cells was seen with increasing age.

The germline CDR1 and CDR2 sequences are SGHDT and YYEEEE. The length of the CDR3 is 13 residues. The junction had 3 bases not matched to a gene; V was cut back by 6 bases and J by 4 bases. Primed by a sample-barcoded 5' primer and a J-beta primer mix, a second PCR proceeded for 7 to 11 cycles. MiXCR, applied by TCRdb to the 5' RACE reads, yields one record per CDR3 protein. Of approximately 600,000 distinct CDR3 sequences listed, roughly 58% were seen once; the top ten hold 30% to 45%. Ranging in age from roughly 6 to 90, the donors were healthy Caucasian individuals from Russia. The TCR originated in a man aged 55-75 years in good health. This chain joins TRBV5-6 and TRBJ2-1; 8 bases align to TRBD2. What was sequenced was blood. CDR3 sequence reads: CASTSGGYNEQFF. The CDR3 DNA sequence: TGTGCCAGCACCAGCGGGGGTTACAATGAGCAGTTCTTC.